Below, 25 T cell receptor beta chains from the same sample are listed, as sequenced in a study of technical replicates of blood from a handful of donors. Assay: immunoSEQ multiplex PCR; the TCRdb copy retains only in-frame clones and omits some. The repertoire holds tens of thousands of clones, with roughly 97% as singletons. Sequencing used T cells isolated from PBMCs. The receptors derive from a human donor in good health.

This clone was seen just once. This chain connects TRBV5-4 to TRBJ1-2, with a possible D match to TRBD1 (5 bases). The CDR3 runs 12 residues. CDR1 is SGHNT and CDR2 is YYREEE in the germline V gene (reference sequence). Trimming left V 3 bases short and J 8 bases short, with 11 bases between. The CDR3 DNA follows: TGTGCCAGCAGCTGGTGGGGGGACGGCTACACCTTC. Translating it yields CASSWWGDGYTF.

This rearrangement joins TRBV5-1 to TRBJ1-2; 10 bases line up with TRBD1. CDR3 length equals 16 residues. With 0 bases clipped from V and 8 bases from J, the junction kept 10 bases outside the gene matches. Germline values: CDR1 SGHRS, CDR2 YFSETQ. The CDR3 DNA follows: TGCGCCAGCAGCTTGGGGAATCGGGACAGGGGATACGGCTACACCTTC. It yields the protein CASSLGNRDRGYGYTF.

V and J are TRBV5-1 and TRBJ2-7; 10 bases agree with TRBD2. This CDR3 comprises 18 residues. CDR1 is SGHRS, CDR2 YFSETQ, per germline. Trimming cost V 0 bases and J 3 bases; bases outside gene matches: 12. The CDR3 sequence: CASSLGASGSHTLYEQYF. The CDR3 nucleotides read TGCGCCAGCAGCTTGGGGGCTAGCGGGAGCCACACCCTCTACGAGCAGTACTTC.

This chain uses TRBV28 with TRBJ2-5; 8 bases map to TRBD1. V dropped 1 base and J dropped 1; count of bases not matched to a gene: 8. The CDR3 extends over 17 amino acids. Germline V CDR1 and CDR2: MDHEN, SYDVKM. CDR3 in amino acids: CASSLYPWTGRQETQYF. CDR3 bases: TGTGCCAGCAGTTTATACCCCTGGACAGGGCGCCAAGAGACCCAGTACTTC.

This sequence joins TRBV5-1 and TRBJ2-1, with D perhaps TRBD2 (6 bases). CDR1 is SGHRS, CDR2 YFSETQ, per germline. V gave up 0 bases and J gave up 9 bases, with 7 bases separating them. CDR3 size: 12 residues. For the CDR3, the DNA is TGCGCCAGCAGCTTGGCCGGGAGTGAGCAGTTCTTC. Protein: CASSLAGSEQFF.

The genes are TRBV2 and TRBJ2-2, with 8 bases fitting TRBD1. After removal of 7 bases from V and 0 bases from J, the junction contained 10 bases not matched to a gene. This CDR3 has 17 amino acids. The germline CDR1 and CDR2 sequences are SNHLY and FYNNEI. CDR3 in amino acids: CASKWDRLIPNTGELFF. Here the CDR3 DNA reads TGTGCCAGCAAATGGGACAGGCTAATTCCGAACACCGGGGAGCTGTTTTTT.

The rearrangement uses TRBV5-1 and TRBJ1-2; D is unresolved. The germline gives CDR1 SGHRS, CDR2 YFSETQ. There are 14 residues in the CDR3. The V end was cut by 1 base, the J end by 1 base, with 8 bases between. Written as DNA, the CDR3 is TGCGCCAGCAGCTTGAGTCCAGATAACTATGGCTACACCTTC. This encodes CASSLSPDNYGYTF.

The chain links TRBV29-1 to TRBJ2-7, with D possibly TRBD2 on 6 matching bases. V lost 7 bases to trimming and J lost 0 bases, with 7 bases between them. CDR1 SQVTM and CDR2 ANQGSEA come from the germline V gene. The CDR3 loop spans 11 amino acids. The CDR3 sequence is CSAGGSYEQYF. The DNA for the CDR3 is TGCAGCGCCGGGGGCTCCTACGAGCAGTACTTC.

The chain recombines TRBV19 with TRBJ2-7; maybe TRBD1 (6 bases). This CDR3 is 13 amino acids long. CDR1 and CDR2 (germline): LNHDA, SQIVND (reference sequence). V was pared by 5 bases and J by 4 bases, with 12 bases between. The CDR3 reads CASSLTGSYEQYF. CDR3 nucleotide sequence: TGTGCCAGTAGTCTCACAGGGTCATACGAGCAGTACTTC.

This chain uses TRBV11-2 with TRBJ2-1, with 9 bases matching TRBD2. The CDR3 has 16 amino acids. V shed 5 bases and J 1 base; nucleotides not matched to a gene: 6. Per germline, CDR1 SGHAT and CDR2 FQNNGV. DNA of the CDR3: TGTGCCAGCAGCGGGTTAGCGGGAGAGTCCTACAATGAGCAGTTCTTC. Translating gives CASSGLAGESYNEQFF.

The chain joins TRBV6-5 to TRBJ1-1, with no clear D. Germline V CDR1 and CDR2: MNHEY, SVGAGI. V was cut by 6 bases and J by 7 bases, with 15 bases left in between. CDR3 length equals 13 residues. DNA for the CDR3: TGTGCCAGCAGCATTATGGCGGTAGATGAAGCTTTCTTT. This sequence encodes CASSIMAVDEAFF.

The V and J genes are TRBV6-6 and TRBJ2-3; the match to TRBD1 covers 8 bases. With 6 bases clipped from V and 8 bases from J, the junction kept 1 base outside the gene matches. CDR3 size: 11 residues. Germline lookup yields CDR1 MNHNY and CDR2 SVGAGI (reference sequence). CDR3 bases: TGTGCCAGCAGCGGACAGGGTACGCAGTATTTT. Its translation: CASSGQGTQYF.

The chain employs TRBV5-1 and TRBJ2-3; a possible D gene is TRBD2 (8 bases). The length of the CDR3 is 15 residues. V was cut by 2 bases and J by 4 bases, with 14 bases left in between. Germline loops: CDR1 SGHRS, CDR2 YFSETQ. The CDR3 DNA reads as TGCGCCAGCAGCTTTACGGGAGGGGGCCCAGATACGCAGTATTTT. Translation: CASSFTGGGPDTQYF.

This chain joins TRBV27 and TRBJ1-2, with 9 positions matching TRBD1. The CDR3 loop spans 14 amino acids. CDR1 MNHEY and CDR2 SMNVEV come from the germline V gene (reference sequence). The ends lost 6 bases at V and 2 bases at J; junction bases unmatched: 4. The CDR3 sequence is CASRQTGGNYGYTF. The CDR3, as DNA: TGTGCCAGCAGACAGACAGGGGGGAACTATGGCTACACCTTC.

V is TRBV2 and J is TRBJ1-2; tentative D call: TRBD1 (5 bases). CDR1 SNHLY and CDR2 FYNNEI come from the germline V gene. The V gene lost 4 bases and the J gene lost 4 bases, with 13 bases spanning the gap. This CDR3 contains 14 residues. CDR3 coding DNA: TGTGCCAGCAGTGTATCGCAGGGCAGCTATGGCTACACCTTC. It codes for CASSVSQGSYGYTF.

The chain uses TRBV19 and TRBJ2-7, with 14 bases matching TRBD2. Germline V lookup: CDR1 LNHDA, CDR2 SQIVND (reference sequence). V was pared by 3 bases and J by 3 bases, with 7 bases of the junction left unmatched. The CDR3 has 17 residues. The CDR3 loop reads CASSIRGTSGRDYEQYF. CDR3 coding DNA: TGTGCCAGTAGTATCAGGGGGACTAGCGGGAGAGACTACGAGCAGTACTTC. The whole variable domain, remainder taken from reference TRBV19 and TRBJ2-7, is DGGITQSPKYLFRKEGQNVTLSCEQNLNHDAMYWYRQDPGQGLRLIYYSQIVNDFQKGDIAEGYSVSREKKESFPLTVTSAQKNPTAFYLCASSIRGTSGRDYEQYFGPGTRLTVT.

The chain links TRBV6-1 to TRBJ2-1; D possibly corresponds to TRBD1 (5 bases). Between the trimmed V and J ends, which lost 8 bases and 13 bases, there was a span of 12 bases. CDR1 is MNHNS, CDR2 SASEGT, per germline. There are 10 residues in the CDR3. CDR3 sequence reads: CASFMGPQFF. Here the CDR3 DNA reads TGTGCCAGCTTCATGGGGCCCCAGTTCTTC.

This clone was detected only once. The V and J genes are TRBV28 and TRBJ2-1, with 9 bases identical to TRBD2. The CDR3 runs 17 residues. V dropped 6 bases and J dropped 5; count of bases not matched to a gene: 14. From germline, CDR1 is MDHEN and CDR2 SYDVKM. The CDR3 loop is CASRLLASGVLDNEQFF. CDR3 DNA sequence: TGTGCCAGCAGATTACTCGCTAGCGGGGTTCTAGACAATGAGCAGTTCTTC.

V usage is TRBV2 and J usage is TRBJ2-5; D gene uncertain. The CDR3 spans 12 residues. CDR1 is SNHLY, CDR2 FYNNEI, per germline. The V and J ends lost 4 bases and 5 bases respectively, with 8 bases between them. CDR3 loop: CASSGQKETQYF. CDR3 nucleotide sequence: TGTGCCAGCAGTGGACAAAAGGAGACCCAGTACTTC.

The rearrangement joins TRBV9 to TRBJ2-7, with 7 bases identical to TRBD1. V lost 1 base, J lost 7 bases, and 5 bases stayed unmatched. CDR1 is SGDLS and CDR2 is YYNGEE in the germline V gene. The CDR3 length is 13 residues. The CDR3 here is CASSVTGVGEQYF. The CDR3 DNA is TGTGCCAGCAGCGTAACAGGGGTTGGGGAGCAGTACTTC.

The V and J genes are TRBV5-1 and TRBJ2-5; the match to TRBD1 covers 12 bases. Germline assignment: CDR1 SGHRS and CDR2 YFSETQ. The junction had 2 bases not matched to a gene; V was cut back by 4 bases and J by 4 bases. This CDR3 comprises 14 residues. CDR3 DNA sequence: TGCGCCAGCAGCCCGGGACAGGGGGCAGAGACCCAGTACTTC. This codes for CASSPGQGAETQYF.

The chain links TRBV6-5 to TRBJ2-1, with 7 bases aligning to TRBD2. The CDR3 covers 16 residues. Germline CDR1 reads MNHEY; CDR2 reads SVGAGI. Trimming at V came to 4 bases and at J to 7 bases, leaving 13 bases not matched to a gene. Here the CDR3 DNA reads TGTGCCAGCAGTTCCCAGAGGGCTAGCGGTAGAAATGAGCAGTTCTTC. Residues: CASSSQRASGRNEQFF.

This chain links TRBV11-2 with TRBJ1-1; TRBD1 matches 7 bases. Trimming removed 3 bases from V and 12 bases from J; junction bases left unmatched: 7. Germline V gene lookup returns CDR1 SGHAT and CDR2 FQNNGV. The CDR3 extends over 12 amino acids. The CDR3 bases are TGTGCCAGCAGCTTCGGCAGGGGGGAAACTTTCTTT. This sequence encodes CASSFGRGETFF.

This CDR3 reads CASSYGGSYNEQFF. Here the CDR3 DNA reads TGTGCCAGCAGCTACGGTGGCTCCTACAATGAGCAGTTCTTC. J is TRBJ2-1 and V is TRBV13; no definite D call. The CDR3 contains 14 residues. CDR1 PRHDT and CDR2 FYEKMQ come from the germline V gene (reference sequence). V lost 4 bases and J lost 0, with 7 bases in between.

The genes are TRBV30 and TRBJ1-1; D gene ambiguous. V lost 2 bases to trimming and J lost 2 bases, with 12 bases between them. Germline CDR1 GTSNPN, CDR2 SVGIG (reference sequence). CDR3 length equals 14 residues. The CDR3 nucleotides read TGTGCCTGGAGTCAAGAGGATCTTAACACTGAAGCTTTCTTT. Translation gives CAWSQEDLNTEAFF.